The source of this T cell receptor (beta chain) is a study of shared clonotypes between healthy human individuals. Findings and caveats of the study: In general, naive subsets displayed greater estimated richness than memory subsets did. The rarefaction results pointed to incomplete sorted-subset sequencing despite large depth.

Naive-designated CD8 cells lacked CD45RO, were positively enriched for CCR7, and omitted terminally differentiated effector memory CD45RA+ cells. Some 30,000 T cell genomes, or approximately 0.2 ug DNA, went into the sorted-subset replicate PCRs. The protocol was immunoSEQ multiplex PCR, while the TCRdb copy is restricted to in-frame clones and leaves out a portion. The data contain more than 2 million clones, about 95% of them singletons. Concerning this clone: The antigen remains unidentified.

This sequence was found in a man between 18 and 35 years old in good health. What was sequenced was naive CD8+ T cells sorted from blood.

CDR3 sequence reads: CASQTGRGEAFF. In DNA form, the CDR3 reads TGCGCCAGTCAAACAGGCCGCGGCGAAGCTTTCTTT. The V gene is TRBV5-1, the J gene TRBJ1-1; TRBD1 is a possible D gene (5 bases). The germline V gene encodes CDR1 SGHRS and CDR2 YFSETQ. The CDR3 runs to 12 residues. Trimming removed 8 bases from V and 8 bases from J, with 16 bases in between.